This T cell receptor beta chain originates from a study of T-cell reconstitution after alpha-beta-depleted transplantation in children (dated by TCRdb to the mid-2010s). With regard to the full study: T-cell immune reconstitution after TCRalphabeta/CD19-depleted allogeneic hematopoietic cell transplantation in children was quantitatively tracked in the study by means of TCR repertoire profiling.

Worth noting for this clonotype: This receptor's antigen is unknown. No base quality values were provided; no much bigger clone lies one nucleotide off.

Libraries were built with PCR. Instrument used: Illumina HiSeq 2500. To normalize quantification of the TCRbeta repertoire, the TCR libraries were built with molecular barcoding that relied on unique molecular identifiers. Through fastp at Q25 and MiXCR, TCRdb rebuilt clones from the public reads, retaining in-frame beta chains. Each CDR3 protein gets just one entry, which takes the most common genes and DNA from the rows behind it. The sample table records some 200,000 distinct CDR3 sequences; roughly 7.5% of these occur just once. The ten largest clones take up 3% of the sample. The CDR3 runs 16 residues from the cysteine to the phenylalanine. Only CDR3 DNA remains: 48 bases, in frame from the first base. According to the germline V gene, CDR1 reads SGHVS and CDR2 reads FQNEAQ. Trimming accounts for 4 bases at V and 1 base at J, while the number of junction bases matched to no gene is 4.

The sequence joins TRBV7-8 to TRBJ2-2, and TRBD1 aligns with 9 junction nucleotides. Sequenced material: PBMCs from the stem cell graft donor, taken from the stem cell graft. This clonotype was sampled from a human donor who donated a stem cell graft to a child with Wiskott-Aldrich syndrome. The CDR3 in this case is CASSSDRGWNTGELFF. The DNA sequence follows: TGTGCCAGCAGCTCCGACAGGGGGTGGAACACCGGGGAGCTGTTTTTT.